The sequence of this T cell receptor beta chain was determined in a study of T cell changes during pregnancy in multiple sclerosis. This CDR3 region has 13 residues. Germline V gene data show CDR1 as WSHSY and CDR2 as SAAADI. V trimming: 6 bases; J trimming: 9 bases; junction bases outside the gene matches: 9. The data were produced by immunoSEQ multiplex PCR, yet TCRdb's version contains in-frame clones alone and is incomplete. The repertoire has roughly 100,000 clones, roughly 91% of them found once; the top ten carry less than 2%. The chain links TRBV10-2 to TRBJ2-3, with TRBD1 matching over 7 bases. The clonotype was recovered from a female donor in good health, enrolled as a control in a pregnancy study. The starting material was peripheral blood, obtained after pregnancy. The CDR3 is CASSSSRTGTQYF. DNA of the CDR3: TGCGCCAGCAGCTCCTCTCGGACAGGCACGCAGTATTTT.